This entry lists 14 T cell receptor beta chains sequenced from one sample in a study of cytomegalovirus exposure and HLA in healthy donors. Researchers ran the PCR with 60 Vbeta and 13 Jbeta primers. Assay: immunoSEQ multiplex PCR; the TCRdb copy retains only in-frame clones and omits some. The sample carries 90,000 to 120,000 clones, under 85% recorded once. Sequencing was carried out using PBMCs. The receptor source for this set is a male donor in good health and CMV-seronegative.

The rearrangement joins TRBV5-6 to TRBJ2-5; D is unresolved. Gene TRBJ2-7 matches the end of the DNA better, so the J call may be wrong. The CDR3 runs to 13 residues. Germline V lookup: CDR1 SGHDT, CDR2 YYEEEE. DNA of the CDR3: TGTGCCAGCAGCTTGGGGCAGTACTACGAGCAGTACTTC. It codes for CASSLGQYYEQYF.

This clone has a handful of counts. The V gene is TRBV29-1, the J gene TRBJ2-3, with TRBD2 identical over 11 bases. V lost 3 bases to trimming and J lost 4 bases; unmatched junction nucleotides: 9. The CDR3 contains 16 residues. Per the germline V gene, CDR1 is SQVTM and CDR2 is ANQGSEA. In nucleotides, the CDR3 is TGCAGCGTTGACCGACCGCTAGCGGGAGGTCCAGATACGCAGTATTTT. Protein: CSVDRPLAGGPDTQYF.

The chain is built from TRBV7-6 and TRBJ1-4, with D maybe TRBD1 (5 bases). V gave up 2 bases and J gave up 11 bases, with 9 bases separating them. Germline lookup yields CDR1 SGHVS and CDR2 FNYEAQ. CDR3 length equals 12 residues. DNA of the CDR3: TGTGCCAGCAGCTTATTTGGGGGGAAACTGTTTTTT. It encodes CASSLFGGKLFF.

This chain connects TRBV2 to TRBJ2-5; TRBD2 matches at 9 bases. The CDR3 consists of 15 residues. With V trimmed by 7 bases and J by 0 bases, 6 bases remained unmatched. Germline CDR1 SNHLY, CDR2 FYNNEI. The CDR3 reads CASIRLAGNQETQYF. CDR3 nucleotides: TGTGCCAGCATTAGGCTAGCGGGGAACCAAGAGACCCAGTACTTC.

This clone was seen only a few times. The DNA of the CDR3 is TGTGCCAGCAGGAATCTAGCGGGAGTATCAGATACGCAGTATTTT. This translates into CASRNLAGVSDTQYF. V usage is TRBV27 and J usage is TRBJ2-3; 10 nucleotides line up with TRBD2. With V trimmed by 6 bases and J by 4 bases, 7 bases remained unmatched. CDR3 length: 15 residues. CDR1 MNHEY and CDR2 SMNVEV come from the germline V gene (reference sequence).

The chain carries TRBV7-7 and TRBJ1-6, with TRBD1 as a possible D gene (5 bases). CDR1 SSHAT and CDR2 FNYEAQ come from the germline V gene (reference sequence). The CDR3 totals 18 residues. V lost 2 bases and J 3 bases, leaving 17 bases between the germline ends. For the CDR3, the DNA is TGTGCCAGCAGCTTAAGGCGTACAGGATCAGTCTATAATTCACCCCTCCACTTT. This gives the protein CASSLRRTGSVYNSPLHF. Combining the CDR3 with reference TRBV7-7 and TRBJ1-6 gives the whole variable domain GAGVSQSPRYKVTKRGQDVTLRCDPISSHATLYWYQQALGQGPEFLTYFNYEAQPDKSGLPSDRFSAERPEGSISTLTIQRTEQRDSAMYRCASSLRRTGSVYNSPLHFGNGTRLTVT.

The J gene is TRBJ2-7, the V gene TRBV27, with D perhaps TRBD2 (5 bases). V lost 3 bases and J lost 0, with 12 bases in between. The germline CDR1 and CDR2 sequences are MNHEY and SMNVEV (reference sequence). The CDR3 is made up of 15 amino acids. The CDR3 loop is CASSLRGPSSYEQYF. For the CDR3, the DNA is TGTGCCAGCAGTTTGCGAGGGCCGAGCTCCTACGAGCAGTACTTC.

V usage is TRBV2 and J usage is TRBJ2-1, with TRBD2 identical over 7 bases. Germline values: CDR1 SNHLY, CDR2 FYNNEI. V lost 3 bases and J lost 2; bases outside the gene matches: 4. This CDR3 contains 15 residues. The CDR3 protein is CASSDGTTTYNEQFF. DNA of the CDR3: TGTGCCAGCAGTGACGGGACTACGACCTACAATGAGCAGTTCTTC.

The chain couples TRBV2 to TRBJ1-5, with D possibly being TRBD1 (6 bases). Germline CDR1 reads SNHLY; CDR2 reads FYNNEI. Trimming removed 3 bases from V and 2 bases from J, with 8 bases in between. The CDR3 runs to 14 residues. CDR3 in amino acids: CASSEGARNQPQHF. The CDR3 DNA sequence: TGTGCCAGCAGTGAGGGGGCTCGCAATCAGCCCCAGCATTTT.

The chain employs TRBV5-1 and TRBJ1-5; 9 bases align to TRBD1. Looked up from germline, CDR1 is SGHRS and CDR2 is YFSETQ. The CDR3 is 15 residues long. The trim removed 4 bases at V and 2 bases at J, leaving 4 bases unmatched. This chain's CDR3 is CASSRTGAGNQPQHF. The CDR3 nucleotides read TGCGCCAGCAGCAGGACAGGGGCGGGCAATCAGCCCCAGCATTTT.

This clone occurred a few times. The V gene is TRBV2, the J gene TRBJ2-1; 9 nucleotides match TRBD2. Germline V gene sequence: CDR1 SNHLY, CDR2 FYNNEI. The CDR3 sequence is 10 residues long. Losses at the gene ends were 8 bases for V and 13 bases for J; bases not matched to a gene: 3. The CDR3: CASSGTSQFF. The CDR3 DNA reads as TGTGCCAGCTCCGGGACTAGCCAGTTCTTC. The whole variable domain, remainder taken from reference TRBV2 and TRBJ2-1, is EPEVTQTPSHQVTQMGQEVILRCVPISNHLYFYWYRQILGQKVEFLVSFYNNEISEKSEIFDDQFSVERPDGSNFTLKIRSTKLEDSAMYFCASSGTSQFFGPGTRLTVL.

The rearrangement uses TRBV15 and TRBJ1-5, with D tentatively TRBD1 (6 bases). This CDR3 region has 14 residues. Between the trimmed V and J ends, which lost 3 bases and 7 bases, there was a span of 13 bases. Per germline, CDR1 LNHNV and CDR2 YYDKDF (reference sequence). The CDR3: CATSRRGGAQPQHF. DNA of the CDR3: TGTGCCACCAGCAGGAGGGGGGGGGCCCAGCCCCAGCATTTT.

This chain connects TRBV13 to TRBJ2-1; D is undetermined. Germline CDR1 and CDR2: PRHDT and FYEKMQ (reference sequence). Deletions cut 5 bases from V and 8 bases from J, with 10 bases between. The CDR3 consists of 12 residues. The CDR3, as DNA: TGTGCCAGCAGCCTCGTTTCGGATGAGCAGTTCTTC. Amino acid sequence: CASSLVSDEQFF.

The chain combines TRBV5-4 with TRBJ2-5; TRBD2 agrees at 12 bases. This CDR3 spans 14 amino acids. Germline loops: CDR1 SGHNT, CDR2 YYREEE (reference sequence). Trimming cost V 4 bases and J 4 bases; bases outside gene matches: 2. CDR3 nucleotides: TGTGCCAGCAGCCTGACTAGCGGGAGAGAGACCCAGTACTTC. The encoded protein is CASSLTSGRETQYF.